This TCR beta chain was identified during a study of cytomegalovirus exposure and HLA in healthy donors. About the study: A prior study identified approximately 120 million unique TCR beta sequences from 200 million or so T cells. Inside one of the first data releases sat around 86 million unique TCRs taken from HLA-typed donors. Whole-study findings and limits: Trimming of TCR beta V- and J-genes showed a link, identified in a later analysis, to a missense DCLRE1C variant.

In the PCR, 60 Vbeta and 13 Jbeta primers were used. In the authors' workflow: Unique TCR beta chains totaled roughly 81 million in a later count, with roughly 11 million of them shared. Measured with immunoSEQ multiplex PCR; TCRdb has only the in-frame clones, and not every one. The V and J calls and clone size come from that table; D and trimming were worked out from the DNA. The sample lists 95,000 to 150,000 clones; 83% were seen once. On this clone itself: Antigen specificity is unknown.

Germline V CDR1 and CDR2: MDHEN, SYDVKM. The CDR3 extends over 17 amino acids. Trimming at V came to 5 bases and at J to 2 bases, leaving 13 bases not matched to a gene. The sequence was collected from a middle-aged woman in good health and CMV-seropositive. Sequencing used PBMCs. The chain links TRBV28 to TRBJ2-3, with 7 bases identical to TRBD2. CDR3 in DNA: TGTGCCAGCAGTGGAGTCCTAGCGGATCTAGACACAGATACGCAGTATTTT. Its protein is CASSGVLADLDTDTQYF.